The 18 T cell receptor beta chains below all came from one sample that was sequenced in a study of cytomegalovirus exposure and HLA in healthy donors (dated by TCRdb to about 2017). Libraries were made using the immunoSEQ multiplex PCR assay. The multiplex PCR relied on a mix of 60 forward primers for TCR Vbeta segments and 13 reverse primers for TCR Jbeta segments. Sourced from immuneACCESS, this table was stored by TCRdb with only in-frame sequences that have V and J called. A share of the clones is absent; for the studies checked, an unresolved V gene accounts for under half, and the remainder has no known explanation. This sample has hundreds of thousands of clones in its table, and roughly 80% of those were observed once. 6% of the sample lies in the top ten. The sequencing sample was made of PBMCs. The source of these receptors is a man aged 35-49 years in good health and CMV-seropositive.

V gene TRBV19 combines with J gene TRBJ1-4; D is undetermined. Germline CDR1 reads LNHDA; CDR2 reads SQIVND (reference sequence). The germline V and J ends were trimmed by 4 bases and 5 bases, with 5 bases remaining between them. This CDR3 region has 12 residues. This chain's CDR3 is CASSKPNEKLFF. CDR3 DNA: TGTGCCAGTAGTAAGCCCAATGAAAAACTGTTTTTT.

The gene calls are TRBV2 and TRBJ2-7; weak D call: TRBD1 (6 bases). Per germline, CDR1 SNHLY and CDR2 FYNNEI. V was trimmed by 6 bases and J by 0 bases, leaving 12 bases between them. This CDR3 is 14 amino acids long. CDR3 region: CASRDRPISYEQYF. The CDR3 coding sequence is TGTGCCAGCAGAGACAGGCCGATCTCCTACGAGCAGTACTTC.

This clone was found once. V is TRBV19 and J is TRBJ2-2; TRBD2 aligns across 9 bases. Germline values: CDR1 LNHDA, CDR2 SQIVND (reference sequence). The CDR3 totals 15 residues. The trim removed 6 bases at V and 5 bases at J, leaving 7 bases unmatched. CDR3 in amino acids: CASSVAGVGTGELFF. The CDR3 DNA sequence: TGTGCCAGTAGCGTAGCGGGAGTAGGGACCGGGGAGCTGTTTTTT.

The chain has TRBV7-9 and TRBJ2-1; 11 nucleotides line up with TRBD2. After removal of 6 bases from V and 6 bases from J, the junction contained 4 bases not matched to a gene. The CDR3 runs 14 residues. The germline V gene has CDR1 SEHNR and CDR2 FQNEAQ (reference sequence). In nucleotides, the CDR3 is TGTGCCAGCAGAACTAGCGGGAGTGGCAATGAGCAGTTCTTC. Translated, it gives CASRTSGSGNEQFF.

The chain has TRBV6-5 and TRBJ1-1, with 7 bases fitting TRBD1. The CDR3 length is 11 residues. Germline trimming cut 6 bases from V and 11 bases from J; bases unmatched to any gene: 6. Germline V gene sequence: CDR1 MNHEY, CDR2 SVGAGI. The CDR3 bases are TGTGCCAGCAGATTTACAGGGGAGGCTTTCTTT. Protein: CASRFTGEAFF.

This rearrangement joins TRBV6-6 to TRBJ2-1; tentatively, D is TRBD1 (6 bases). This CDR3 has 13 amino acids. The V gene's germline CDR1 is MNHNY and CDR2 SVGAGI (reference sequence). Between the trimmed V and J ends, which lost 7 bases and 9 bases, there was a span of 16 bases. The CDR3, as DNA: TGTGCCAGCACCACAAAGGGGGAAGGTGAGCAGTTCTTC. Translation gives CASTTKGEGEQFF.

The CDR3 region has the DNA TGTGCCAGTAAAGAAGACTCAAATAGGGAAAAACTGTTTTTT. Encoded protein: CASKEDSNREKLFF. The genes are TRBV19 and TRBJ1-4, with D uncertain. Germline loops: CDR1 LNHDA, CDR2 SQIVND (reference sequence). The CDR3 contains 14 residues. Trimming pared 7 bases from V and 8 bases from J, leaving 17 bases between.

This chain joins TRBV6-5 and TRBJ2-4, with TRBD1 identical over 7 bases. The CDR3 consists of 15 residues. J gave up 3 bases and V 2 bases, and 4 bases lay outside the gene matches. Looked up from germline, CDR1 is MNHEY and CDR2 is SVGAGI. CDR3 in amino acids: CASSYDRAGKNIQYF. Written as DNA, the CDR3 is TGTGCCAGCAGTTACGACAGGGCTGGCAAAAACATTCAGTACTTC.

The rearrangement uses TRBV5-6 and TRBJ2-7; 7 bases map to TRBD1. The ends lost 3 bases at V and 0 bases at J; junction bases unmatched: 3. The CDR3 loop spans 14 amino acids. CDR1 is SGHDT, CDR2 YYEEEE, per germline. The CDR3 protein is CASSSGQASYEQYV. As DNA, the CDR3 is TGTGCCAGCAGCTCCGGACAGGCCTCCTACGAGCAGTACGTC.

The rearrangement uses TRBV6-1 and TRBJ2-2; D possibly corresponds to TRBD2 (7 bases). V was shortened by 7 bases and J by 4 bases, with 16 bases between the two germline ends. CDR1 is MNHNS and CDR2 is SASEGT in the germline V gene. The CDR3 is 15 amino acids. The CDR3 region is CASTLGGAGTGELFF. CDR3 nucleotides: TGTGCCAGCACCCTAGGGGGGGCTGGCACCGGGGAGCTGTTTTTT.

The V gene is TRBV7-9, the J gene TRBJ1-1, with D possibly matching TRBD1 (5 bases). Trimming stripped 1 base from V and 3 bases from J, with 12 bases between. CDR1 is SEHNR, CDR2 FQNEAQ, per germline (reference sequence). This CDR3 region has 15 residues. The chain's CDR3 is CASSLVQGLHTEAFF. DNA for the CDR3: TGTGCCAGCAGCTTAGTCCAGGGCCTCCACACTGAAGCTTTCTTT.

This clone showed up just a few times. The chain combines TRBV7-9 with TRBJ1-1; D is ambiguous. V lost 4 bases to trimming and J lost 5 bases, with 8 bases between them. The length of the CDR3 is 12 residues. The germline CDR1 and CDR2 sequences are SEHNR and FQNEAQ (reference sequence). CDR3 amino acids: CASSYGGTEAFF. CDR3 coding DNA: TGTGCCAGCAGCTATGGAGGAACTGAAGCTTTCTTT. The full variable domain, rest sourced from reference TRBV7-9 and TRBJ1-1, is DTGVSQNPRHKITKRGQNVTFRCDPISEHNRLYWYRQTLGQGPEFLTYFQNEAQLEKSRLLSDRFSAERPKGSFSTLEIQRTEQGDSAMYLCASSYGGTEAFFGQGTRLTVV.

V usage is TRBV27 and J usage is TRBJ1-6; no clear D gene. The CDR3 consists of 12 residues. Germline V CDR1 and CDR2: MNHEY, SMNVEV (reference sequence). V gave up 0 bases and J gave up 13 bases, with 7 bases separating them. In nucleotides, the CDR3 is TGTGCCAGCAGTTTATCGACCGGGCCCCTCCACTTT. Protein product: CASSLSTGPLHF.

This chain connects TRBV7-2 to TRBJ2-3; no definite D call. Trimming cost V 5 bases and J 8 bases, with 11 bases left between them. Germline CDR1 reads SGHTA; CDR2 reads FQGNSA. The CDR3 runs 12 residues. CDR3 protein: CASSPQTFTQYF. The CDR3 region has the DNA TGTGCCAGCAGCCCCCAGACTTTTACGCAGTATTTT.

CDR3 loop: CASSLGSGLPRIYEQYF. DNA for the CDR3: TGTGCCAGCAGCTTAGGCTCGGGACTCCCGAGAATCTACGAGCAGTACTTC. V and J are TRBV7-2 and TRBJ2-7, with D possibly matching TRBD2 (6 bases). Trimming took 1 base from V and 3 from J, leaving 19 bases between them. The length of the CDR3 is 17 residues. Germline CDR1 reads SGHTA; CDR2 reads FQGNSA.

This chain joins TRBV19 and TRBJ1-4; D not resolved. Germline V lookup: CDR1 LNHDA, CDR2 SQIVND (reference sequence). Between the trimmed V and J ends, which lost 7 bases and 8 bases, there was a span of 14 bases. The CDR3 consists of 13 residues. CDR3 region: CASIRVGEEKLFF. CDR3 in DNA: TGTGCCAGTATAAGGGTTGGGGAGGAAAAACTGTTTTTT. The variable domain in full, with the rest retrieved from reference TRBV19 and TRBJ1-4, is DGGITQSPKYLFRKEGQNVTLSCEQNLNHDAMYWYRQDPGQGLRLIYYSQIVNDFQKGDIAEGYSVSREKKESFPLTVTSAQKNPTAFYLCASIRVGEEKLFFGSGTQLSVL.

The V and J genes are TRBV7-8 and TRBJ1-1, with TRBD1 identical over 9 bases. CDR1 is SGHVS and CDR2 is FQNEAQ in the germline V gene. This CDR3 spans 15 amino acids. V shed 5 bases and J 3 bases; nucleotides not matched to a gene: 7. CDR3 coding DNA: TGTGCCAGCAGCACCCGGGACAGGGCTTACACTGAAGCTTTCTTT. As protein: CASSTRDRAYTEAFF.

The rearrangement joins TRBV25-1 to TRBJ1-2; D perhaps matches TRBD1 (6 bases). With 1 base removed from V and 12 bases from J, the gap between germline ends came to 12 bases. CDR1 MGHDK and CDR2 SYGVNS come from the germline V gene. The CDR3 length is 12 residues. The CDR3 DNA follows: TGTGCCAGCAGTGAATGGTGGGGGCCAAACACCTTC. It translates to CASSEWWGPNTF.